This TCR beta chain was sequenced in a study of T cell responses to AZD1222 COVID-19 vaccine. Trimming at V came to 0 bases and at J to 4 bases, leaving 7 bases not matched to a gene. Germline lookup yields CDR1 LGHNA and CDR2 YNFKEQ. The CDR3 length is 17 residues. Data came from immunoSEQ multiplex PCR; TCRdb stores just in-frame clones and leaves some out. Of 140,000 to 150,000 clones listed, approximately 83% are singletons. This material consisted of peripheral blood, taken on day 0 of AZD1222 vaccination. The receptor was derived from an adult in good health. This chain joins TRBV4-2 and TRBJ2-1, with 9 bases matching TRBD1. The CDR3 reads CASSQEGGQGRYNEQFF. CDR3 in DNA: TGTGCCAGCAGCCAAGAAGGGGGACAGGGACGATACAATGAGCAGTTCTTC.